This T cell receptor (beta chain) was recovered during a study of response to subunit inactivated influenza vaccine. Study-level results: Seasonal influenza vaccination, on each occasion, was suggested by the authors to recruit few new T cells.

The CDR3 is 15 amino acids. V lost 0 bases, J lost 5 bases, and 13 bases lay in between. Looked up from germline, CDR1 is LGHNA and CDR2 is YNFKEQ. A word on this clonotype: Its specificity is unknown.

TCRdb recomputed calls from the RT-PCR reads with MiXCR, one row per CDR3 protein. The sample yields approximately 700,000 distinct CDR3 sequences, less than 20% seen once. Here the sequenced sample was PBMCs from blood, taken 11 to 12 days after vaccination. The J gene is TRBJ1-1, the V gene TRBV4-2; a weak D match, TRBD1 (6 bases). The TCR originated in a man between 50 and 59 years old who received an inactivated influenza vaccine. CDR3 loop: CASSQDPGAGTEAFF. In DNA, the CDR3 is TGTGCCAGCAGCCAAGATCCAGGGGCGGGAACTGAAGCTTTCTTT.